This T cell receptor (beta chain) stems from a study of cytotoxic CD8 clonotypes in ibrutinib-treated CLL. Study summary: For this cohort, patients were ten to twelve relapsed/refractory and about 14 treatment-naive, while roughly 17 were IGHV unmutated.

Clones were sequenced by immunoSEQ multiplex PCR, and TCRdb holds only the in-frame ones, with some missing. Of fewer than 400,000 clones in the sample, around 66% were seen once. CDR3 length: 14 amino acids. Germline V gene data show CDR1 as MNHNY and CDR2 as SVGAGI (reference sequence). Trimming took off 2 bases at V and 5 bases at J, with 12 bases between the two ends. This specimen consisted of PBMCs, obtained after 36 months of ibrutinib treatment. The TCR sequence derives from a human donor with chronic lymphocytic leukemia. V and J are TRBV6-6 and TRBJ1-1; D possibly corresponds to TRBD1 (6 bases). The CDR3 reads CASSYKGDGTEAFF. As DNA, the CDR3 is TGTGCCAGCAGTTACAAGGGGGACGGAACTGAAGCTTTCTTT.